These 19 T cell receptor beta chains were all obtained from the same sample, sequenced in a study of cytomegalovirus exposure and HLA in healthy donors. Sequencing was performed with immunoSEQ multiplex PCR; in TCRdb, only in-frame clones are kept and a portion is missing. The data show around 160,000 clones, more than 70% seen once. The sample comprised PBMCs. All receptors come from a man between 18 and 35 years old in good health and CMV-seronegative.

The chain uses TRBV13 and TRBJ2-6, with 7 bases identical to TRBD1. This CDR3 is built from 16 residues. Trimming at V came to 4 bases and at J to 4 bases, leaving 7 bases not matched to a gene. Germline assignment: CDR1 PRHDT and CDR2 FYEKMQ (reference sequence). The CDR3 sequence is CASSSTGAAGANVLTF. In DNA, the CDR3 is TGTGCCAGCAGCTCTACAGGGGCCGCCGGGGCCAACGTCCTGACTTTC.

The chain uses TRBV5-1 and TRBJ2-3, with TRBD1 matching over 8 bases. The CDR3 length is 15 residues. Germline V gene data show CDR1 as SGHRS and CDR2 as YFSETQ. J was trimmed by 1 base and V by 4 bases; bases with no gene match: 5. Written as DNA, the CDR3 is TGCGCCAGCAGCCTTCAGACAGGGGGCACAGATACGCAGTATTTT. Translated, it gives CASSLQTGGTDTQYF.

The chain uses TRBV5-6 and TRBJ1-2; 8 bases map to TRBD1. The V gene's germline CDR1 is SGHDT and CDR2 YYEEEE. The CDR3 is 15 amino acids. The V and J ends lost 0 bases and 4 bases, in that order; junction bases with no gene match: 5. CDR3 DNA sequence: TGTGCCAGCAGCTTGGACGGGACAGGCCCCTATGGCTACACCTTC. This codes for CASSLDGTGPYGYTF.

CDR3 residues: CASSAGGQGHEKLFF. Written as DNA, the CDR3 is TGTGCCAGCAGTGCGGGGGGACAGGGCCATGAAAAACTGTTTTTT. The genes are TRBV2 and TRBJ1-4; 9 bases are shared with TRBD1. The CDR3 spans 15 residues. The germline V gene has CDR1 SNHLY and CDR2 FYNNEI. Trimming cost V 4 bases and J 6 bases; bases outside gene matches: 6.

This clone was found once. The rearrangement links TRBV5-4 to TRBJ1-4; D may be TRBD1 (5 bases). In germline, CDR1 is SGHNT, CDR2 YYREEE (reference sequence). CDR3 length: 14 amino acids. Trimming stripped 5 bases from V and 8 bases from J, with 16 bases between. CDR3 coding DNA: TGTGCCAGCAGTCTTGGGGGGTTGGACGAAAAACTGTTTTTT. This translates into CASSLGGLDEKLFF.

Only one count was recorded for this clone. This chain uses TRBV4-1 with TRBJ1-5, with 8 positions matching TRBD1. Germline V CDR1 and CDR2: MGHRA, YSYEKL. The CDR3 has 17 residues. Germline trimming cut 3 bases from V and 1 base from J; bases unmatched to any gene: 8. DNA for the CDR3: TGCGCCAGCAGCCATTGGACAGGGTCACCCAGCAATCAGCCCCAGCATTTT. Amino acid sequence: CASSHWTGSPSNQPQHF.

The V call is TRBV30, the J call TRBJ2-1, with 9 bases matching TRBD1. CDR1 GTSNPN and CDR2 SVGIG come from the germline V gene (reference sequence). The CDR3 sequence is 16 residues long. J gave up 4 bases and V 3 bases, and 10 bases lay outside the gene matches. The CDR3 here is CAWSPGQGVRYNEQFF. CDR3 bases: TGTGCCTGGAGCCCGGGACAGGGAGTTAGGTACAATGAGCAGTTCTTC.

This chain joins TRBV4-1 and TRBJ1-2; 9 nucleotides line up with TRBD1. Germline-derived CDR1 and CDR2 are MGHRA and YSYEKL. The ends lost 8 bases at V and 4 bases at J; junction bases unmatched: 17. CDR3 length equals 17 residues. The CDR3 reads CASVDSFNRGRPYGYTF. In DNA form, the CDR3 reads TGCGCCAGCGTTGATTCTTTCAACAGGGGGCGCCCCTATGGCTACACCTTC.

This chain connects TRBV5-1 to TRBJ2-1, with 11 bases aligning to TRBD2. The CDR3 loop spans 15 amino acids. The V gene end was trimmed by 4 bases and the J gene end by 7 bases; junction bases not matched to a gene: 7. CDR1 and CDR2 (germline): SGHRS, YFSETQ. CDR3 coding DNA: TGCGCCAGCAGCGCTCTAGCGGGGGGTTGGAATGAGCAGTTCTTC. Its translation is CASSALAGGWNEQFF.

V and J are TRBV6-1 and TRBJ2-3, with TRBD2 identical over 9 bases. Germline CDR1 and CDR2: MNHNS and SASEGT. V lost 1 base and J lost 0; bases outside the gene matches: 14. The CDR3 length is 20 residues. The CDR3, as DNA: TGTGCCAGCAGTGAAGTCGTGGGAGCGGGGGGAGTCACTAGCACAGATACGCAGTATTTT. Protein sequence: CASSEVVGAGGVTSTDTQYF.

The V gene is TRBV5-1, the J gene TRBJ1-2, with D maybe TRBD1 (6 bases). This CDR3 contains 13 residues. Trimming removed 3 bases at V and 5 bases at J, with 11 bases between. CDR1 and CDR2 (germline): SGHRS, YFSETQ. Here the CDR3 reads CASSWGQGYGYTF. CDR3 nucleotides: TGCGCCAGCAGCTGGGGGCAGGGGTATGGCTACACCTTC. Using reference TRBV5-1 and TRBJ1-2 for the parts outside the CDR3, the full variable domain is KAGVTQTPRYLIKTRGQQVTLSCSPISGHRSVSWYQQTPGQGLQFLFEYFSETQRNKGNFPGRFSGRQFSNSRSEMNVSTLELGDSALYLCASSWGQGYGYTFGSGTRLTVV.

In this sample, this clone turned up a few times. The chain links TRBV11-2 to TRBJ1-3; the match to TRBD1 covers 9 bases. CDR1 is SGHAT, CDR2 FQNNGV, per germline. This CDR3 region has 18 residues. V dropped 0 bases and J dropped 1; count of bases not matched to a gene: 7. CDR3 region: CASSLDGTGYLSGNTIYF. CDR3 in DNA: TGTGCCAGCAGCTTAGATGGGACAGGGTATTTATCTGGAAACACCATATATTTT.

CDR3 sequence: CASSVGRDLLNTEAFF. Here the CDR3 DNA reads TGTGCCAGCAGTGTTGGGAGAGACCTTTTGAACACTGAAGCTTTCTTT. The chain is built from TRBV6-1 and TRBJ1-1; no clear D gene. This CDR3 is 16 amino acids long. Germline CDR1 and CDR2: MNHNS and SASEGT. V dropped 4 bases and J dropped 0 bases, with 15 bases sitting between them.

The chain combines TRBV27 with TRBJ1-2; 7 nucleotides agree with TRBD1. The V gene's germline CDR1 is MNHEY and CDR2 SMNVEV (reference sequence). The length of the CDR3 is 16 residues. The V gene end was trimmed by 7 bases and the J gene end by 6 bases; junction bases not matched to a gene: 17. The CDR3 nucleotides read TGTGCCAGCACCAAAACAGGGGCCCATACCCCAAATGGCTACACCTTC. Translation gives CASTKTGAHTPNGYTF.

This clone has just one count. The rearrangement uses TRBV14 and TRBJ1-1; D ambiguous. V shed 1 base and J shed 9 bases, with 21 bases lying between them. CDR1 is SGHDN, CDR2 FVKESK, per germline. The length of the CDR3 is 16 residues. The DNA for the CDR3 is TGTGCCAGCAGCCAAGGAATCTTTTCGGCACGAACTAAAGCTTTCTTT. Amino acid sequence: CASSQGIFSARTKAFF.

The table lists this clone with a few counts. The V call is TRBV28, the J call TRBJ2-7; TRBD2 matches 9 bases. Germline-derived CDR1 and CDR2 are MDHEN and SYDVKM. The trim removed 10 bases at V and 0 bases at J, leaving 7 bases unmatched. The CDR3 extends over 14 amino acids. CDR3 sequence reads: CATGGGESSYEQYV. In nucleotides, the CDR3 is TGTGCCACCGGCGGGGGGGAGTCCTCCTACGAGCAGTACGTC.

This clone appeared a few times. The chain employs TRBV2 and TRBJ2-5, with a tentative D call TRBD2 (6 bases). The CDR3 is made up of 15 amino acids. V gave up 4 bases and J gave up 5 bases, with 17 bases separating them. The germline CDR1 and CDR2 sequences are SNHLY and FYNNEI. The CDR3 reads CASSVFVTGGETQYF. The CDR3 DNA sequence: TGTGCCAGCAGTGTCTTTGTGACCGGAGGGGAGACCCAGTACTTC.

This chain uses TRBV5-1 with TRBJ1-4, with D tentatively TRBD1 (6 bases). The CDR3 is 15 amino acids. The V and J ends lost 0 bases and 6 bases respectively, with 12 bases between them. Germline assignment: CDR1 SGHRS and CDR2 YFSETQ. The CDR3 loop is CASSLAAGVYEKLFF. The CDR3 region has the DNA TGCGCCAGCAGCTTGGCAGCAGGGGTATATGAAAAACTGTTTTTT. The full variable domain, rest sourced from reference TRBV5-1 and TRBJ1-4, is KAGVTQTPRYLIKTRGQQVTLSCSPISGHRSVSWYQQTPGQGLQFLFEYFSETQRNKGNFPGRFSGRQFSNSRSEMNVSTLELGDSALYLCASSLAAGVYEKLFFGSGTQLSVL.

The chain links TRBV11-3 to TRBJ2-1; D is undetermined. The CDR3 is made up of 16 amino acids. CDR1 is SGHNT, CDR2 YENEEA, per germline. Trimming cost V 5 bases and J 0 bases, with 14 bases left between them. The chain's CDR3 is CASSPRSTSSYNEQFF. CDR3 DNA: TGTGCCAGCAGCCCGCGGTCCACGAGCTCCTACAATGAGCAGTTCTTC.